This passage covers 11 T cell receptor beta chains from one sample sequenced in a study of cytomegalovirus exposure and HLA in healthy donors. PCR employed 60 Vbeta and 13 Jbeta primers. Produced via immunoSEQ multiplex PCR; TCRdb's table is partial and in-frame only. Of hundreds of thousands of clones listed, approximately 90% are singletons. Sequencing was done on a sample of PBMCs. These receptors were obtained from a woman between 18 and 29 years old in good health and CMV-seronegative.

The chain is built from TRBV19 and TRBJ2-7; TRBD1 agrees at 7 bases. The length of the CDR3 is 14 residues. In germline, CDR1 is LNHDA, CDR2 SQIVND (reference sequence). V trimming: 3 bases; J trimming: 6 bases; junction bases outside the gene matches: 8. CDR3 DNA: TGTGCCAGTAGTATGCGGACAGGACGTGCCGAGCAGTACTTC. It translates to CASSMRTGRAEQYF.

This rearrangement joins TRBV11-2 to TRBJ2-1, with unresolved D. V shed 5 bases and J shed 6 bases, with 17 bases lying between them. This CDR3 contains 15 residues. CDR1 is SGHAT and CDR2 is FQNNGV in the germline V gene. DNA of the CDR3: TGTGCCAGCAGCCTTATATCGCCCTCGGGCAATGAGCAGTTCTTC. It translates to CASSLISPSGNEQFF.

The chain joins TRBV30 to TRBJ1-6, with D unresolved. This CDR3 spans 14 amino acids. Between the trimmed V and J ends, which lost 6 bases and 10 bases, there was a span of 19 bases. From germline, CDR1 is GTSNPN and CDR2 SVGIG (reference sequence). The CDR3 loop is CACRWERVGSPLHF. The CDR3, as DNA: TGTGCCTGCCGCTGGGAGAGGGTGGGATCACCCCTCCACTTT.

J is TRBJ2-2 and V is TRBV6-1, with 7 bases matching TRBD1. Germline assignment: CDR1 MNHNS and CDR2 SASEGT. V shed 10 bases, J shed 1 base, and the junction held 6 bases outside the gene matches. CDR3 length equals 14 residues. Written as DNA, the CDR3 is TGTGCCACCCTTCGGACAGGGAACACCGGGGAGCTGTTTTTT. It translates to CATLRTGNTGELFF.

The chain carries TRBV7-7 and TRBJ2-2, with D perhaps matching TRBD1 (5 bases). The CDR3 is made up of 18 amino acids. From germline, CDR1 is SSHAT and CDR2 FNYEAQ (reference sequence). The germline V and J ends were trimmed by 4 bases and 0 bases, with 18 bases remaining between them. The CDR3 DNA follows: TGTGCCAGCAGCTGCCCCTTCCAGGGTGCCGCGAACACCGGGGAGCTGTTTTTT. Its protein product is CASSCPFQGAANTGELFF. Full variable domain (missing parts from reference TRBV7-7 and TRBJ2-2): GAGVSQSPRYKVTKRGQDVTLRCDPISSHATLYWYQQALGQGPEFLTYFNYEAQPDKSGLPSDRFSAERPEGSISTLTIQRTEQRDSAMYRCASSCPFQGAANTGELFFGEGSRLTVL.

This clone was recorded only once. The chain uses TRBV7-8 and TRBJ2-1; D might be TRBD2 (6 bases). The CDR3 consists of 16 residues. Germline V gene lookup returns CDR1 SGHVS and CDR2 FQNEAQ. The ends were cut back, 5 bases at V and 2 bases at J, with 16 bases in the middle. For the CDR3, the DNA is TGTGCCAGCAGCGTGCTAGTGGGCGGGGCCTACAATGAGCAGTTCTTC. Amino acid sequence: CASSVLVGGAYNEQFF.

The V call is TRBV19, the J call TRBJ1-2, with 10 bases matching TRBD1. This CDR3 is 12 amino acids long. CDR1 and CDR2 (germline): LNHDA, SQIVND (reference sequence). After removal of 6 bases from V and 8 bases from J, the junction contained 3 bases not matched to a gene. CDR3 residues: CASSPGQGGYTF. The CDR3 DNA is TGTGCCAGTAGCCCGGGACAGGGGGGCTACACCTTC.

V and J are TRBV10-1 and TRBJ2-1, with 10 nucleotides matching TRBD2. Germline assignment: CDR1 WNHNN and CDR2 SYGVQD (reference sequence). The CDR3 runs to 16 residues. Trimming took 4 bases from V and 3 from J; bases not matched to a gene: 6. CDR3 bases: TGCGCCAGCAGTGGATCTAGCGGGGGAGGCTACAATGAGCAGTTCTTC. Protein sequence: CASSGSSGGGYNEQFF.

The rearrangement links TRBV6-5 to TRBJ1-4; D is unclear. The CDR3 sequence is 14 residues long. With 9 bases removed from V and 3 bases from J, the gap between germline ends came to 14 bases. Germline V gives CDR1 MNHEY, CDR2 SVGAGI. CDR3 in amino acids: CASSEGTANEKLFF. CDR3 in DNA: TGTGCCAGTTCTGAGGGAACGGCTAATGAAAAACTGTTTTTT.

The chain joins TRBV6-4 to TRBJ1-5; no firm D call. The CDR3 has 11 amino acids. CDR1 is MRHNA, CDR2 SNTAGT, per germline. The V gene lost 10 bases and the J gene lost 10 bases, with 14 bases spanning the gap. As DNA, the CDR3 is TGTGCCACTCTAGCTAGGGAACCCCAGCATTTT. Its translation: CATLAREPQHF.

The chain recombines TRBV6-5 with TRBJ2-1, with 7 bases matching TRBD1. The CDR3 totals 13 residues. The J segment lost 8 bases and the V segment lost 1 base, leaving 2 bases of the junction unmatched. The germline gives CDR1 MNHEY, CDR2 SVGAGI. In DNA, the CDR3 is TGTGCCAGCAGTTACTGGGACAGCGATGAGCAGTTCTTC. Its protein is CASSYWDSDEQFF.